This paragraph covers one TCR beta chain sequence. Its specificity is not known. Sequenced by immunoSEQ multiplex PCR; TCRdb stores in-frame clones only, minus some. The sample has nearly 90,000 clones, about four fifths seen once. The record originates from a study of graft-versus-host responses after intestinal transplantation. Study in general: Isolated intestinal, liver-intestinal, or multivisceral transplants were what recipients had. Tacrolimus and steroids were given for around three years to all recipients after anti-thymocyte globulin induction.

Regarding the study as a whole: Recipient marrow held GvH clones, some first seen in ileum or blood. Early post-transplant HvG declines were associated with peak circulating GvH clone levels.

Germline CDR1 is ENHRY and CDR2 is SYGVKD. The CDR3 consists of 14 residues. The V and J ends lost 6 bases and 4 bases, in that order; junction bases with no gene match: 5. This chain connects TRBV10-3 to TRBJ2-5, with 10 bases identical to TRBD1. Sequenced here: unstimulated CD8+ T cells sorted from spleen or lymph node cells, sampled before intestinal transplant. The sequence derives from a human donor who received an intestinal transplant. The CDR3 spells CAIRTGGSGETQYF. CDR3 in DNA: TGTGCCATCAGGACAGGGGGCTCCGGAGAGACCCAGTACTTC.